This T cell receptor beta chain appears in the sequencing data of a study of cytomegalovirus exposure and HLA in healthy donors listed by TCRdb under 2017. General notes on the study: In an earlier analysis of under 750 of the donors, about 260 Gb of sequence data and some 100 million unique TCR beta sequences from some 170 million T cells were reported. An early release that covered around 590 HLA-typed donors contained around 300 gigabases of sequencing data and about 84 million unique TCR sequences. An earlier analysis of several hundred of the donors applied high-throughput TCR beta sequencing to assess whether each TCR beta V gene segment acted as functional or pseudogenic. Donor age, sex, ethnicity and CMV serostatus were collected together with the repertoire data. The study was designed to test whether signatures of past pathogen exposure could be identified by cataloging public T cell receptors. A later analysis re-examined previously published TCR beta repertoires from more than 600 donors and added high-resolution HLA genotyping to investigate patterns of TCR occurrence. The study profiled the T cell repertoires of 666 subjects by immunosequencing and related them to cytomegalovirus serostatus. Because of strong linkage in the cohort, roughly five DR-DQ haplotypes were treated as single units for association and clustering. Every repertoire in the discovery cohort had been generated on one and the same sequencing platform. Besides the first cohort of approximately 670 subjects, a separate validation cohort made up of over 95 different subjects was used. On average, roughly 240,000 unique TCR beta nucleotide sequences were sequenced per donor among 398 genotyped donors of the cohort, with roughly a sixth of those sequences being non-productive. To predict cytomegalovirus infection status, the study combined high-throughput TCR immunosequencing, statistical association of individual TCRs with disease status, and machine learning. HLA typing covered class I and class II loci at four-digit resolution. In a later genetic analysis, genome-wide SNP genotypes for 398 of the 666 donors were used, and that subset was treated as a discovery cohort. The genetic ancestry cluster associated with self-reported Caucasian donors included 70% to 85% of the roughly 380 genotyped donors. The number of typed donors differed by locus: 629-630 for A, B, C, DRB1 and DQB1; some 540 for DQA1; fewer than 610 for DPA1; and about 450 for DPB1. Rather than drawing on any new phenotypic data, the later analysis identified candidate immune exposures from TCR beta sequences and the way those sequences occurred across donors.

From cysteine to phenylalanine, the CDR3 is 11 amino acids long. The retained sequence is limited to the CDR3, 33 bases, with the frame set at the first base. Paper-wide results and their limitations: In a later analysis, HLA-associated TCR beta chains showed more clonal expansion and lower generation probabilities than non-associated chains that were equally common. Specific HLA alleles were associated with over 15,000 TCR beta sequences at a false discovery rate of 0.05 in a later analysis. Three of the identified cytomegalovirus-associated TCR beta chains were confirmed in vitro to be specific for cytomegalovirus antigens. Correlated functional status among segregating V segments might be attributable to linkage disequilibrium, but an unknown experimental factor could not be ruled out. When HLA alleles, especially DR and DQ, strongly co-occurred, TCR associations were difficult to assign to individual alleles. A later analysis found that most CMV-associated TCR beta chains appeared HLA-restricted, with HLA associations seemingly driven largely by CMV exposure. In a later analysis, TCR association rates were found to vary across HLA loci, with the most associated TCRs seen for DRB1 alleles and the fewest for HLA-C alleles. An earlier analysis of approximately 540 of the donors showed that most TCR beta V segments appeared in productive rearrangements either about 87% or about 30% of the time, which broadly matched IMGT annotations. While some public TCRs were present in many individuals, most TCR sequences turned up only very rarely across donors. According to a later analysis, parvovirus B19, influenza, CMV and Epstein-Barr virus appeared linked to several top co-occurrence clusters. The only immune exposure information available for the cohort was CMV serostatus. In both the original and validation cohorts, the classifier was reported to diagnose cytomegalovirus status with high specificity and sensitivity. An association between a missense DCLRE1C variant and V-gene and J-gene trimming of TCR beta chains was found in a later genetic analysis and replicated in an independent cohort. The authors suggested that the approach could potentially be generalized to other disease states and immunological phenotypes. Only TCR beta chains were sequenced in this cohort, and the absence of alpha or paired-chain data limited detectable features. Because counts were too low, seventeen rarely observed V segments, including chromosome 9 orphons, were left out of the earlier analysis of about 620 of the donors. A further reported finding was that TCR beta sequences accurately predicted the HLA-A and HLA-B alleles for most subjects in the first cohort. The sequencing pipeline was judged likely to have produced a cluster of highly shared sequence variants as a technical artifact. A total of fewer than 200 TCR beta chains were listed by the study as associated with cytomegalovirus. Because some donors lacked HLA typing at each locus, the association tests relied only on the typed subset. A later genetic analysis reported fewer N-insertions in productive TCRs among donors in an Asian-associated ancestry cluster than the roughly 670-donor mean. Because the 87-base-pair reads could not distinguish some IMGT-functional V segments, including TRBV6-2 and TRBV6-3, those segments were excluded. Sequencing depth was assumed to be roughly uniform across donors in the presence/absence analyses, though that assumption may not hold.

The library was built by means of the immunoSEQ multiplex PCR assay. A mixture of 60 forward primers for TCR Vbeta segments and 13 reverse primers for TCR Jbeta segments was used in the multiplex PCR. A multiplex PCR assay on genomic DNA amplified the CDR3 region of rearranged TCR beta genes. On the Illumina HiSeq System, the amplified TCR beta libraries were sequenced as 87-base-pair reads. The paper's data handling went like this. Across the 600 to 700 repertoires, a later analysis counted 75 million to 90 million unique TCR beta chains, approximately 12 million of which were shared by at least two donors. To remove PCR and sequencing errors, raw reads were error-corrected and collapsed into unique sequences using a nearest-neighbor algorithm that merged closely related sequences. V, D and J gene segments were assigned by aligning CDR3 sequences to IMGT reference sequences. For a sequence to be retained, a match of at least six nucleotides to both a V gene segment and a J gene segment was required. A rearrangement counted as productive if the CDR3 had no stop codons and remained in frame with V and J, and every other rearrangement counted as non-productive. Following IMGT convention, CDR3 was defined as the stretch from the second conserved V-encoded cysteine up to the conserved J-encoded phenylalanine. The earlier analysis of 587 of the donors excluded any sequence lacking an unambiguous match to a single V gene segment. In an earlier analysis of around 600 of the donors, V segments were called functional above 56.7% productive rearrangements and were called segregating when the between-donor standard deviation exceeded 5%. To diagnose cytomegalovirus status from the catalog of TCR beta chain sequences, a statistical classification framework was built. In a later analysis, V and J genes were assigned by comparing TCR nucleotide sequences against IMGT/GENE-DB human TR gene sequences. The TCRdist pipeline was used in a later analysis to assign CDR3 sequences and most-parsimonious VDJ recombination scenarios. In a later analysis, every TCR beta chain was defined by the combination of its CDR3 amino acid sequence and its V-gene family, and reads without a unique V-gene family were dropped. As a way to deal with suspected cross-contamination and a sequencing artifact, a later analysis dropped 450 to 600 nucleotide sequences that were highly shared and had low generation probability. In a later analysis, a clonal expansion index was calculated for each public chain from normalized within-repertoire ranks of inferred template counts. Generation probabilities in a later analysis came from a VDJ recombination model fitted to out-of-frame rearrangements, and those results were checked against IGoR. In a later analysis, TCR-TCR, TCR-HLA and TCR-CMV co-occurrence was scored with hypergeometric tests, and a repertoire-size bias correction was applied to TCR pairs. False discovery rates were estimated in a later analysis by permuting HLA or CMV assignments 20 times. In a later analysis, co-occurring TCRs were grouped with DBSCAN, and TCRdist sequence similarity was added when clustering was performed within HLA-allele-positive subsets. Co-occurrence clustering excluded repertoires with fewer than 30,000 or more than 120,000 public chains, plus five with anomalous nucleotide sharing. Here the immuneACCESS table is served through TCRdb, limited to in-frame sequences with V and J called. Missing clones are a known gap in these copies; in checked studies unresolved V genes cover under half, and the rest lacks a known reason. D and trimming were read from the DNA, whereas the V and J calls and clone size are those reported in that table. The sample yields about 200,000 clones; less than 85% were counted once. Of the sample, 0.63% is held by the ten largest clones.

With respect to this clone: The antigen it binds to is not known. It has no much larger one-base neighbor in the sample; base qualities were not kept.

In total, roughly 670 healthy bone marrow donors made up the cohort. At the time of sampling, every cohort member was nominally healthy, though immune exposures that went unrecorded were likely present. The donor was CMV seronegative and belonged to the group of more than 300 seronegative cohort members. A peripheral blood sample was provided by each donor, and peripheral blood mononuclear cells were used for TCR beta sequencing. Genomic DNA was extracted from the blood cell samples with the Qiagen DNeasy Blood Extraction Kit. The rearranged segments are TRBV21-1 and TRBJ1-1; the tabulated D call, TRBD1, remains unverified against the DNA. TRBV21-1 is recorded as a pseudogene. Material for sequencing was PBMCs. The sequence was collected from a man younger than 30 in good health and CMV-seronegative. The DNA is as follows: TGTGCCAGCCCCCATGTTGGCAGGGCTTTCTTT. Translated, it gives CASPHVGRAFF.